The present T cell receptor delta chain was sequenced within a study of γδ T cells in repeated Plasmodium falciparum infection listed by TCRdb under 2021. Background on the whole study: In the natural-infection arm, Malian children exposed to intense seasonal malaria transmission were enrolled and compared against age and gender matched Australian children. Four controlled human malaria infections were administered to a few malaria-naive U.S. adults over around 600 days by bites from P. falciparum NF54-infected Anopheles stephensi mosquitoes. Samples from controlled-infection subjects were taken at baseline, just before selected infections, and 21 days after each infection. The gammadelta TCR repertoires from Mali were analysed in two ways: cross-sectionally during periods with no transmission, and longitudinally across episodes of acute febrile malaria. The study looked at how repeated Plasmodium falciparum infection shapes the human gammadelta T cell repertoire, using both natural infection in Mali and controlled human malaria infection. What the research found in general, with its limitations: Compared with Australian children, Malian children appeared to have Vdelta2-negative gammadelta TCR repertoires that were more clonally expanded, less diverse and less shared. The controlled-infection cohort was small, limiting analysis of inter-individual variability in gammadelta T cell responses. Waves of new clonotype selection in Vdelta2-negative, largely Vdelta1+, gammadelta TCR repertoires appeared to be driven by repeated controlled infections. The Malian cohort came from a small rural village of predominantly one ethnic group, limiting generalizability. Vgamma9/Vdelta2+ TCR repertoires kept a highly stable polyclonal repertoire across time and infection, and many TCRgamma sequences overlapped between individuals.

This clone has more than one count but fewer than ten. The antigen this receptor binds is unknown. The TCRdb protein comes from a much larger clone and disagrees with this DNA's translation at residue 13, likely due to a read error; the protein given here is derived from the DNA. Libraries came from multiplex PCR. For sequencing, an Illumina MiSeq was employed. Each sorted gammadelta T cell sample was sequenced for both the TCR gamma (TRG) and TCR delta (TRD) chains. The published analysis was carried out like this. Repertoire analyses included clonotype tree plots, accumulated frequency of the top 20 clonotypes, diversity index (DI) and D75 metrics. TCRdb reran clone calling on the public reads with CATT; rows sharing one DNA sequence were then combined. These V and J calls are TCRdb output, not the study's own analysis. This sample holds 45,000 to 70,000 delta-chain clones; around 1.7% were observed only once. Approximately 16% of the sample is held by the ten biggest clonotypes.

The germline V gene specifies TSWWSYY as CDR1 and QGS as CDR2. From its cysteine to its phenylalanine, the CDR3 spans 21 amino acids. The DNA shown is the 63-base CDR3, in frame from base 1. V lost 0 bases and J lost 0 bases, and the count of bases not matched to a germline gene is 18. For bulk TCR repertoire analysis, Vgamma9/Vdelta2+ and Vdelta2-negative gammadelta T cell populations were isolated by flow sorting from peripheral blood mononuclear cells. The V and J genes are TRDV1 and TRDJ1; 8 central bases correspond to TRDD3. TCRdb records no J gene; here it was assigned by comparing the DNA to germline. The clonotype comes from a pool of human donors (malaria-infected and uninfected, not separated). The sample comprised gamma-delta T cells from blood. The encoded CDR3 is CALGELATSWGTSPYTDKLIF. In nucleotide form, the sequence is TGTGCTCTTGGGGAACTCGCTACGTCCTGGGGGACATCTCCCTACACCGATAAACTCATCTTT.